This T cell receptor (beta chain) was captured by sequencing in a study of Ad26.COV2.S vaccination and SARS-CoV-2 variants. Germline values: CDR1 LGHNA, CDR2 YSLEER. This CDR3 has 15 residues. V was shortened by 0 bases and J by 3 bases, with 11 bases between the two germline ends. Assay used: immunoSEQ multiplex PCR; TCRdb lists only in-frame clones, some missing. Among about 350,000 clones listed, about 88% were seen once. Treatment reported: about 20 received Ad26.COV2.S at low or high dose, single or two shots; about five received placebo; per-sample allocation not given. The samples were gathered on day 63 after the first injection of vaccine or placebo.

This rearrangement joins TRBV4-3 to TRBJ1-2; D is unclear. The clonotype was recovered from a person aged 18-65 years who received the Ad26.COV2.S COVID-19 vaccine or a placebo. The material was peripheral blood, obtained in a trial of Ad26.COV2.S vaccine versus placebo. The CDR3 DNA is TGCGCCAGCAGCCAAGAGAAGGAAACCTACTATGGCTACACCTTC. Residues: CASSQEKETYYGYTF.